Each of the 7 T cell receptor beta chains below was sequenced from the same sample in a study of blood T cell repertoires in COVID-19 (dated by TCRdb to the early 2020s). Library preparation was by the immunoSEQ multiplex PCR assay. TCRdb carries this immuneACCESS record with in-frame sequences only. Its versions omit some clonotypes, under half of them owing to an unresolved V gene in the studies checked, with the rest unexplained. In this sample the table shows some 250,000 clones, around 85% of which occur a single time. The ten largest clones capture 2.5% to 3.5% of the sample. The sample consisted of PBMCs or T cells enriched from blood (not recorded which). These receptor sequences come from a woman aged 40 to 55 with acute COVID-19.

This clone showed up just a few times. The chain recombines TRBV7-8 with TRBJ1-1, with TRBD1 identical over 9 bases. V lost 5 bases to trimming and J lost 11 bases; unmatched junction nucleotides: 3. Germline values: CDR1 SGHVS, CDR2 FQNEAQ. The CDR3 length is 11 residues. CDR3 coding DNA: TGTGCCAGCAGCCAAACAGGGGGCGCTTTCTTT. This translates into CASSQTGGAFF.

J is TRBJ1-5 and V is TRBV15; TRBD1 is a possible D gene (6 bases). The CDR3 is 14 amino acids. CDR1 and CDR2 from the germline V gene are LNHNV and YYDKDF (reference sequence). Trimming took 0 bases from V and 11 from J, leaving 14 bases between them. The CDR3 here is CATSRDPGGGAQHF. The CDR3 DNA sequence: TGTGCCACCAGCAGAGATCCGGGAGGGGGAGCCCAGCATTTT.

This clone was recorded once. The rearrangement uses TRBV5-1 and TRBJ2-7; 13 bases line up with TRBD2. Germline V gene lookup returns CDR1 SGHRS and CDR2 YFSETQ. The CDR3 consists of 16 residues. The V gene end was trimmed by 5 bases and the J gene end by 0 bases; junction bases not matched to a gene: 5. DNA for the CDR3: TGCGCCAGCAGGGGGACTAGCGGGATCAGCTCCTACGAGCAGTACTTC. Encoded protein: CASRGTSGISSYEQYF.

This chain connects TRBV5-1 to TRBJ1-4; TRBD1 agrees at 7 bases. Unmatched junction bases numbered 0, after V lost 0 bases and J lost 4 bases. CDR1 SGHRS and CDR2 YFSETQ come from the germline V gene. The CDR3 covers 14 residues. The DNA for the CDR3 is TGCGCCAGCAGCTTGGCAGGGGGTAATGAAAAACTGTTTTTT. It encodes CASSLAGGNEKLFF.

Of note for this clone: Other DNA sequences within the sample encode an identical CDR3. J is TRBJ2-7 and V is TRBV27, with D possibly matching TRBD1 (6 bases). CDR3 length: 14 residues. Trimming left V 2 bases short and J 1 base short, with 9 bases between. Germline loops: CDR1 MNHEY, CDR2 SMNVEV (reference sequence). The CDR3 DNA reads TGTGCCAGCAGTTTAGCCAGGGGATCCTACGAGCAGTACTTC. Encoded protein: CASSLARGSYEQYF.

This clone was seen just once. The J gene is TRBJ1-1, the V gene TRBV24-1; TRBD1 matches at 9 bases. J was trimmed by 7 bases and V by 8 bases; bases with no gene match: 13. The CDR3 has 15 amino acids. CDR1 is KGHDR, CDR2 SFDVKD, per germline. CDR3 coding DNA: TGTGCCACCAAGTTATCCACAGGGGGCGCCGGTGAAGCTTTCTTT. Translating it yields CATKLSTGGAGEAFF.

The genes are TRBV9 and TRBJ2-4; the D gene is possibly TRBD2 (6 bases). Germline V gene sequence: CDR1 SGDLS, CDR2 YYNGEE. This CDR3 region has 15 residues. The V and J ends lost 0 bases and 3 bases respectively, with 10 bases between them. The CDR3: CASSVGIADKNIQYF. The DNA of the CDR3 is TGTGCCAGCAGCGTAGGAATAGCGGACAAAAACATTCAGTACTTC.